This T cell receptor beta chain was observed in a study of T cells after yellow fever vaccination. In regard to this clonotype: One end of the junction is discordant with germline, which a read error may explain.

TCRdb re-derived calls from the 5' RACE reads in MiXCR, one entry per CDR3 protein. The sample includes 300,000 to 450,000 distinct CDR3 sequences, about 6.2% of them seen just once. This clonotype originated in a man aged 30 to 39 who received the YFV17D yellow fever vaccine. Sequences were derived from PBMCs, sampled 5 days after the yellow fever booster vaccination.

The CDR3 nucleotides are TGCTGTGCTAGAGCTAACCTATGGACAGGGGGTCCAGATACGCAGTATTTT. As protein: CCARANLWTGGPDTQYF. This chain joins TRBV20-1 and TRBJ2-3; TRBD1 aligns across 10 bases. There are 17 residues in the CDR3. Germline CDR1 and CDR2: DFQATT and SNEGSKA (reference sequence).